This TCR beta chain is from a study of CD8+CD57+ T cells in acquired aplastic anemia (dated by TCRdb to the late 2010s). Regarding the research as a whole: Extracted DNA from sorted CD4+ and CD8+ cells averaged around 3.3 ug, ranging from roughly 0.17 to 27.4 ug. For healthy donor samples, the average read count was roughly 9.9 million for CD4+ cells and approximately 12 million for CD8+ cells.

Overall results and qualifications from the work: Around 30 CD8+ CDR3 sequences were shared between patients and controls but appeared highly expressed in patients and within their immunodominant clones. CD8+ Simpson's diversity did not differ significantly between patients and healthy controls (P=0.060).

With regard to this clonotype: Its antigen is not yet known. No base quality information exists; no much larger clone differs at one position.

In this study, sorted CD4+ and CD8+ T cells from the blood of healthy subjects and of severe aplastic anemia patients had their TCR repertoires deep-sequenced. Ficoll-Paque density gradient centrifugation was used to isolate peripheral blood mononuclear cells. Before DNA was extracted, CD4+ and CD8+ T cells were sorted using either FACS or magnetic beads. Genomic DNA served as template for TCR beta VDJ combination and CDR3 sequence profiling. An Illumina HiSeq 2000 was the platform used for TCR repertoire sequencing. In the authors' own workflow: TRBV/TRBJ rearrangement plots, CDR3 size and DJ length profiles, and Simpson's diversity index were used to assess repertoires. The most abundant DNA sequence in the deep sequencing data was defined as the immunodominant clone. CDR3 amino acid sequences were checked for sharing between subjects and were compared against published repertoires and the VDJdb database. The public reads were reanalyzed by TCRdb: fastp trimming at Q25, MiXCR alignment, in-frame beta chains only. Each entry merges the rows of one CDR3 protein and shows their most common DNA and genes. The V and J calls follow TCRdb's processing rather than the paper's. The sample table records about 180,000 distinct CDR3 sequences; about half of these occur just once. 2.5% to 3.5% of the sample lies in the top ten.

The germline V gene (reference sequence) provides CDR1 LNHDA and CDR2 SQIVND. Trimmed from V: 6 bases; trimmed from J: 4 bases; junction bases lacking a gene match: 13. The CDR3 runs 16 amino acids, cysteine and phenylalanine included. Solely the CDR3 DNA is kept, with 48 bases framed from the first base. The clonotype comes from a human donor in good health. Specimen: sorted CD4+, CD8+, or CD8+CD57+ T cells (not recorded which) from PBMCs. Here the chain combines TRBV19 and TRBJ2-7; TRBD1 lines up with 9 middle nucleotides. The base sequence is TGTGCCAGTAGGAGCCAAGGGATGGGACAGGGTTACGAGCAGTACTTC. It codes for CASRSQGMGQGYEQYF.